This TCR beta chain was observed in a study of cytomegalovirus exposure and HLA in healthy donors. At the level of the study: When 398 donors were genotyped, about 81% of them were found to fall in the Caucasian-associated ancestry cluster. Study observations and caveats: TCR beta chains numbering roughly 150 were designated cytomegalovirus-associated.

Regarding donors, all were healthy bone marrow donors. Germline loops: CDR1 MNHNS, CDR2 SASEGT. CDR3 size: 14 residues. In regard to this clone: Its matching antigen is unknown.

Amplification used 60 Vbeta primers and 13 Jbeta primers. Produced via immunoSEQ multiplex PCR; TCRdb's table is partial and in-frame only. The sample includes around 200,000 clones, 70% to 85% of them seen just once. This TCR was sampled from a middle-aged woman in good health and CMV-seronegative. The sequenced sample was PBMCs. The chain recombines TRBV6-1 with TRBJ2-5; a weak D match, TRBD2 (5 bases). Judging by the DNA end, TRBJ2-7 fits better; the J call may be wrong. CDR3 coding DNA: TGTGCCAGCAGTCCAACCCGTGAGGGCTACGAGCAGTACTTC. It translates to CASSPTREGYEQYF.